Each of the 29 T cell receptor beta chains below was sequenced from the same sample in a study of tissue T cells after allogeneic stem cell transplantation. The method was immunoSEQ multiplex PCR; TCRdb's version includes in-frame clones alone and lacks a portion of them. The sample consists of nearly 50,000 clones, roughly 75% of them appearing once. The sequenced sample was sorted cells pooled from one or two spleens. These receptors were obtained from a pool of C57BL/6 mice in good health.

A note on this clone: Gene labels here are mouse ones. The read halts 1 residue ahead of the CDR3 end, with the missing end drawn from the germline J gene. The genes are TRBV2 and TRBJ2-1, with a possible D match to TRBD2 (7 bases). The V gene's germline CDR1 is LGHNA and CDR2 YSYQKL. V lost 1 base and J lost 4, with 14 bases in between. The CDR3 is made up of 16 amino acids. CDR3 loop: CASSQAGGRGYAEQFF. Partial CDR3 DNA: TGTGCCAGCAGCCAAGCCGGGGGGCGCGGGTATGCTGAGCAGTTC.

Note on this clone: Gene names are mouse gene names. The CDR3 extends 1 residue past the end of the read, so its final part is completed from the germline J gene. The rearrangement uses TRBV1 and TRBJ1-3, with D perhaps TRBD1 (6 bases). Germline V gene lookup returns CDR1 NSQYPW and CDR2 LRSPGD (reference sequence). V lost 4 bases to trimming and J lost 1 base, with 8 bases between them. This CDR3 is 14 amino acids long. The sequenced CDR3 bases are TGCACCTGCAGTGGGACAGACTCTGGAAATACGCTCTAT. It codes for CTCSGTDSGNTLY. The complete CDR3 sequence is CTCSGTDSGNTLYF.

As for this clone: Gene names and germline refer to mouse. The read terminates 1 residue ahead of where the CDR3 ends, so the germline J gene completes it. This chain connects TRBV15 to TRBJ2-3, with TRBD2 as a possible D gene (6 bases). This CDR3 region has 16 residues. Germline V gives CDR1 SGHND, CDR2 FRSKSL. The V gene lost 5 bases and the J gene lost 0 bases, with 15 bases spanning the gap. The CDR3 region is CASSPPWGSSAETLYF. The covered CDR3 bases are TGTGCCAGCAGTCCCCCCTGGGGTTCTAGTGCAGAAACGCTGTAT.

Worth noting for this clone: Each gene name is a mouse one. Read data end 1 residue before the CDR3 end; the end is taken from the germline J gene. V is TRBV29 and J is TRBJ1-3; 7 bases match TRBD1. CDR1 and CDR2 from the germline V gene are MSHET and SYDVDS. There are 15 residues in the CDR3. The V gene end was trimmed by 7 bases and the J gene end by 0 bases; junction bases not matched to a gene: 6. The chain's CDR3 is CASTQGGYSGNTLYF. The sequenced part of the CDR3 DNA is TGTGCTAGCACTCAGGGGGGTTATTCTGGAAATACGCTCTAT.

A note on this clone: Gene names are the mouse ones. The read terminates 1 residue before the CDR3 end, so the remaining end is supplied by the germline J gene. This CDR3 is also generated by other DNA sequences in the sample. J is TRBJ2-1 and V is TRBV4, with D tentatively TRBD1 (6 bases). The CDR3 consists of 14 residues. CDR1 and CDR2 (germline): LGHDT, YNNKQL (reference sequence). V shed 3 bases and J shed 0 bases, with 6 bases lying between them. Incomplete CDR3 DNA: TGTGCCAGCAGCTACAGGGGTAACTATGCTGAGCAGTTC. Translation: CASSYRGNYAEQF. The CDR3 in its entirety is CASSYRGNYAEQFF.

Details on this clone: The germline and genes are mouse ones. The CDR3 loop is CASGDPGGGSAETLYF. The CDR3 DNA, read in part, is TGTGCCAGCGGTGATCCTGGGGGGGGTAGTGCAGAAACGCTGTAT. The rearrangement links TRBV13-2 to TRBJ2-3; 9 bases are a match to TRBD2. The read stops 1 residue short of the end of the CDR3; the missing end is completed from the germline J gene. The CDR3 is 16 residues long. V shed 1 base and J 0 bases; nucleotides not matched to a gene: 3. CDR1 and CDR2 (germline): NNHNN, SYGAGS (reference sequence).

A remark on this clone: Gene names and germline refer to mouse. The read terminates 1 residue ahead of where the CDR3 ends, so the germline J gene completes it. The rearrangement uses TRBV26 and TRBJ1-1, with D tentatively TRBD1 (6 bases). CDR1 is KGHPV and CDR2 is FQNQEV in the germline V gene (reference sequence). This CDR3 contains 14 residues. V gave up 8 bases and J gave up 3 bases, with 16 bases separating them. CDR3 in amino acids: CASRRREGDTEVFF. The DNA read from the CDR3 is TGTGCCAGCCGAAGGAGGGAGGGGGACACAGAAGTCTTC. Supplemented by reference TRBV26 and TRBJ1-1, the full variable domain reads NSKVIQTPRYLVKGQGQKAKMRCIPEKGHPVVFWYQQNKNNEFKFLINFQNQEVLQQIDMTEKRFSAECPSNSPCSLEIQSSEAGDSALYLCASRRREGDTEVFFGKGTRLTVV.

Concerning this clone itself: Gene names denote mouse genes. The sequence runs out 1 residue before the end of the CDR3; the remainder is reconstructed from the germline J gene. The rearrangement uses TRBV5 and TRBJ2-5; the D gene is possibly TRBD2 (6 bases). This CDR3 has 14 amino acids. V dropped 4 bases and J dropped 0 bases, with 8 bases sitting between them. Germline V gene sequence: CDR1 LGHNA, CDR2 YNLKQL (reference sequence). The DNA read from the CDR3 is TGTGCCAGCAGCCTCTGGGGAAACCAAGACACCCAGTAC. Protein: CASSLWGNQDTQY. The CDR3 in its entirety is CASSLWGNQDTQYF.

Turning to this clone: All gene names here are mouse names. The read terminates 1 residue before the CDR3 end, so the remaining end is supplied by the germline J gene. This sequence joins TRBV3 and TRBJ2-3; a possible D gene is TRBD1 (5 bases). Germline-derived CDR1 and CDR2 are SNHLY and FYNGKV (reference sequence). This CDR3 comprises 14 residues. Trimming stripped 2 bases from V and 3 bases from J, with 9 bases between. CDR3 sequence: CASSLQGRAETLYF. The DNA read from the CDR3 is TGTGCCAGCAGCTTACAGGGAAGGGCAGAAACGCTGTAT.

As for this clone: Genes and germline come from the mouse. The covered CDR3 bases are TGTGCCAGCAGCCAAGAGACAGGGGGCACAGAAGTCTTC. This encodes CASSQETGGTEVF. The complete CDR3 reads CASSQETGGTEVFF. The V gene is TRBV2, the J gene TRBJ1-1, with 9 bases lining up with TRBD1. The read ends 1 residue shy of where the CDR3 ends; the end is completed using the germline J gene. This CDR3 comprises 14 residues. Per the germline V gene, CDR1 is LGHNA and CDR2 is YSYQKL. J lost 4 bases, V lost 0 bases, and 0 bases had no gene match.

A note on this clone: The gene names here belong to mouse. Read sequence stops 1 residue before the CDR3 end, and the germline J gene provides the missing end. V is TRBV16 and J is TRBJ1-3; weak D call: TRBD1 (5 bases). The CDR3 totals 14 residues. Looked up from germline, CDR1 is SGHSA and CDR2 is FRNQAP. With 0 bases removed from V and 2 bases from J, the gap between germline ends came to 5 bases. CDR3 amino acids: CASSLDRAGNTLYF. CDR3 bases read: TGTGCAAGCAGCTTAGACAGGGCTGGAAATACGCTCTAT. The full variable domain, in which reference TRBV16 and TRBJ1-3 provide the parts outside the CDR3, is NAGVIQTPRHKVTGKGQEATLWCEPISGHSAVFWYRQTIVQGLEFLTYFRNQAPIDDSGMPKERFSAQMPNQSHSTLKIQSTQPQDSAVYLCASSLDRAGNTLYFGEGSRLIVV.

Details on this clone: The germline and genes are mouse ones. Read coverage stops 1 residue before the CDR3 terminus; the germline J gene supplies the remainder. J is TRBJ1-1 and V is TRBV5, with D unresolved. The V gene lost 0 bases and the J gene lost 3 bases, with 5 bases spanning the gap. Per the germline V gene, CDR1 is LGHNA and CDR2 is YNLKQL (reference sequence). The CDR3 consists of 13 residues. The CDR3 protein is CASSQDPDTEVFF. Incomplete CDR3 DNA: TGTGCCAGCAGCCAAGACCCAGACACAGAAGTCTTC.

This clone was observed once. The listed genes are named as in mouse. The missing CDR3 end, 1 residue past where the read stops, is filled in from the germline J gene. This rearrangement joins TRBV1 to TRBJ2-3, with TRBD2 matching 8 bases. V dropped 3 bases and J dropped 2; count of bases not matched to a gene: 4. Looked up from germline, CDR1 is NSQYPW and CDR2 is LRSPGD (reference sequence). The length of the CDR3 is 15 residues. This CDR3 is CTCSALGGFAETLYF. CDR3 bases read: TGCACCTGCAGTGCCCTGGGGGGATTTGCAGAAACGCTGTAT.

As concerns this clone: The genes and germline here are from mouse. The CDR3 end is not reached by the read, which stops 1 residue before it; the germline J gene fills it in. This chain uses TRBV13-2 with TRBJ1-2; perhaps TRBD1 as D (6 bases). V shed 2 bases and J shed 3 bases, with 8 bases lying between them. The CDR3 has 13 residues. CDR1 is NNHNN and CDR2 is SYGAGS in the germline V gene (reference sequence). The CDR3 bases that were read are TGTGCCAGCGGTGAAGGGGGGGACTCCGACTACACC. Protein sequence: CASGEGGDSDYT. In full, the CDR3 is CASGEGGDSDYTF.

Turning to this clone: The genes and germline here are from mouse. Here the CDR3 reads CASSLGGANTQYF. The CDR3 DNA, read in part, is TGTGCCAGCTCTCTCGGGGGGGCGAACACCCAGTAC. This chain joins TRBV12-2 and TRBJ2-5; 8 bases are shared with TRBD2. From the germline J gene comes the end of the CDR3, since the read stops 1 residue before it. V was pared by 0 bases and J by 7 bases, with 2 bases of the junction left unmatched. CDR1 is SGHLS, CDR2 HYDKME, per germline. This CDR3 is 13 amino acids long.

On this clone: Gene names and germline refer to mouse. The read ends 1 residue early relative to the CDR3; the germline J gene fills the gap. This chain connects TRBV3 to TRBJ1-3; 7 nucleotides line up with TRBD1. V gave up 5 bases and J gave up 2 bases; unmatched junction bases: 3. Germline V CDR1 and CDR2: SNHLY, FYNGKV (reference sequence). The CDR3 covers 14 residues. CDR3 bases read: TGTGCCAGCAGCAAGACAGGGACTGGAAATACGCTCTAT. Translated, it gives CASSKTGTGNTLY. The whole CDR3 protein reads CASSKTGTGNTLYF.

To note about this clone: The gene names here belong to mouse. The read ends 1 residue shy of where the CDR3 ends; the end is completed using the germline J gene. This chain joins TRBV13-2 and TRBJ2-7; TRBD2 aligns across 10 bases. The CDR3 has 14 amino acids. Germline loops: CDR1 NNHNN, CDR2 SYGAGS (reference sequence). The J segment lost 4 bases and the V segment lost 3 bases, leaving 4 bases of the junction unmatched. The sequenced CDR3 bases are TGTGCCAGCGGTGTCTGGGGGGGCGAGTATGAACAGTAC. It is translated as CASGVWGGEYEQY. In full, the CDR3 reads CASGVWGGEYEQYF.

A remark on this clone: These gene names are mouse names. Other DNA sequences of this sample code for an identical CDR3. Partial CDR3 DNA: TGTGCCAGCGGTGATTCGGGGGGCGGGTATGAACAGTAC. Translation gives CASGDSGGGYEQY. The entire CDR3 protein reads CASGDSGGGYEQYF. The rearrangement links TRBV13-2 to TRBJ2-7, with D tentatively TRBD2 (7 bases). The read ends 1 residue early relative to the CDR3; the germline J gene fills the gap. Germline assignment: CDR1 NNHNN and CDR2 SYGAGS (reference sequence). CDR3 size: 14 residues. Trimming stripped 1 base from V and 4 bases from J, with 12 bases between.

Concerning this clone itself: Gene names are mouse gene names. The CDR3 end lies 1 residue beyond the end of the read and is filled in from the germline J gene. The chain joins TRBV3 to TRBJ2-3, with 10 bases matching TRBD2. Germline assignment: CDR1 SNHLY and CDR2 FYNGKV (reference sequence). There are 15 residues in the CDR3. The V and J ends lost 5 bases and 1 base, in that order; junction bases with no gene match: 3. The sequenced CDR3 bases are TGTGCCAGCAGCCTCGGGACTGGGGGTGCAGAAACGCTGTAT. This encodes CASSLGTGGAETLY. The full CDR3 protein is CASSLGTGGAETLYF.

This clone showed up just a few times. The gene names here belong to mouse. The CDR3 extends 1 residue past the end of the read, so its final part is completed from the germline J gene. The rearrangement uses TRBV19 and TRBJ2-7, with a tentative D call TRBD1 (6 bases). Trimming took off 5 bases at V and 3 bases at J, with 12 bases between the two ends. The V gene's germline CDR1 is FNHDT and CDR2 SITEND (reference sequence). This CDR3 contains 13 residues. The sequenced CDR3 bases are TGTGCCAGCAGCTCATACAGGGACTATGAACAGTAC. Amino acid sequence: CASSSYRDYEQY. The whole CDR3 reads CASSSYRDYEQYF.

With regard to this clone: Gene names and germline match the mouse. With the read ending 1 residue before the CDR3 end, the germline J gene is used to fill in that end. The genes are TRBV17 and TRBJ2-5; 7 nucleotides line up with TRBD2. Germline V gives CDR1 MNHDT, CDR2 YYDKIL. This CDR3 spans 13 amino acids. V lost 4 bases to trimming and J lost 5 bases; unmatched junction nucleotides: 3. The CDR3 DNA, read in part, is TGTGCTAGCAGTACTGGGGGATCAGACACCCAGTAC. Protein product: CASSTGGSDTQY. The whole CDR3 protein reads CASSTGGSDTQYF.

Turning to this clone: The genes are named according to mouse. The CDR3 loop reads CASSQDDGFSNERLFF. The sequenced CDR3 bases are TGTGCCAGCAGCCAAGATGATGGGTTTTCCAACGAAAGATTATTT. The chain uses TRBV5 and TRBJ1-4; D remains ambiguous. The read terminates 1 residue before the CDR3 end, so the remaining end is supplied by the germline J gene. The germline V gene has CDR1 LGHNA and CDR2 YNLKQL (reference sequence). The V end lost 0 bases, the J end lost 0 bases, and 8 bases lay between the germline ends. The CDR3 sequence is 16 residues long.

A remark on this clone: Gene names refer to mouse genes. From the germline J gene comes the end of the CDR3, since the read stops 1 residue before it. This chain connects TRBV19 to TRBJ1-1, with TRBD1 as a possible D gene (6 bases). The CDR3 has 13 residues. Per the germline V gene, CDR1 is FNHDT and CDR2 is SITEND (reference sequence). Trimming left V 6 bases short and J 0 bases short, with 9 bases between. The sequenced CDR3 bases are TGTGCCAGCACCGGGACATCAAACACAGAAGTCTTC. Translating gives CASTGTSNTEVF. The CDR3 as a whole reads CASTGTSNTEVFF.

As for this clone: Gene and germline names: mouse. The CDR3 is cut off 1 residue early in the read; its end comes from the germline J gene. This chain connects TRBV16 to TRBJ2-1, with D uncertain. CDR1 is SGHSA, CDR2 FRNQAP, per germline. V dropped 4 bases and J dropped 1 base, with 8 bases sitting between them. This CDR3 has 14 amino acids. The CDR3 spells CASSSGWNYAEQFF. CDR3 DNA, as far as it was read: TGTGCAAGCAGCTCCGGCTGGAACTATGCTGAGCAGTTC.

On this clone: Gene names and germline match the mouse. The DNA ends 1 residue before the CDR3 does, and the rest of the CDR3 is filled in from the germline J gene. The J gene is TRBJ2-5, the V gene TRBV13-3; D is unresolved. V was pared by 0 bases and J by 3 bases, with 5 bases between. The CDR3 covers 13 residues. Germline values: CDR1 NNHDY, CDR2 SYVADS. CDR3 loop: CASSDGRQDTQYF. The CDR3 DNA, read in part, is TGTGCCAGCAGTGATGGCAGACAAGACACCCAGTAC.

Remarks on this clone: Here the gene names and germline are mouse. The CDR3 end lies 1 residue beyond the end of the read and is filled in from the germline J gene. The rearrangement joins TRBV13-2 to TRBJ1-4; D is uncertain. The CDR3 is 14 residues long. The V gene lost 5 bases and the J gene lost 0 bases, with 8 bases spanning the gap. Germline CDR1 NNHNN, CDR2 SYGAGS (reference sequence). The CDR3 bases that were read are TGTGCCAGCGGCTACAGAATTTCCAACGAAAGATTATTT. Translating gives CASGYRISNERLF. The whole CDR3 sequence is CASGYRISNERLFF.

This clone has just one count. The genes are named according to mouse. The missing CDR3 end, 1 residue past where the read stops, is filled in from the germline J gene. The rearrangement joins TRBV16 to TRBJ2-5; 9 bases are a match to TRBD2. The trim removed 5 bases at V and 6 bases at J, leaving 9 bases unmatched. The CDR3 covers 15 residues. Germline lookup yields CDR1 SGHSA and CDR2 FRNQAP. The sequenced part of the CDR3 DNA is TGTGCAAGCAGCGCGACTGGGGGAACGGAGGACACCCAGTAC. Its protein product is CASSATGGTEDTQY. The whole CDR3 sequence reads CASSATGGTEDTQYF. Complete variable domain (other parts from reference TRBV16 and TRBJ2-5): NAGVIQTPRHKVTGKGQEATLWCEPISGHSAVFWYRQTIVQGLEFLTYFRNQAPIDDSGMPKERFSAQMPNQSHSTLKIQSTQPQDSAVYLCASSATGGTEDTQYFGPGTRLLVL.

Concerning this clone: The genes and germline here are from mouse. The sequence runs out 1 residue before the end of the CDR3; the remainder is reconstructed from the germline J gene. The chain combines TRBV5 with TRBJ1-4; D remains ambiguous. The CDR3 totals 12 residues. V was pared by 2 bases and J by 4 bases, with 2 bases between. Germline V CDR1 and CDR2: LGHNA, YNLKQL (reference sequence). CDR3 sequence: CASSQNNERLFF. The sequenced CDR3 bases are TGTGCCAGCAGCCAAAACAACGAAAGATTATTT.

Worth noting for this clone: Genes and germline are mouse. The CDR3 end lies 1 residue beyond the end of the read and is filled in from the germline J gene. The J gene is TRBJ1-1, the V gene TRBV26; TRBD1 is a possible D gene (5 bases). The CDR3 length is 13 residues. The V end was cut by 3 bases, the J end by 1 base, with 6 bases between. The V gene's germline CDR1 is KGHPV and CDR2 FQNQEV (reference sequence). The CDR3 region is CASSLGQNTEVFF. The covered CDR3 bases are TGTGCCAGCAGTCTCGGACAAAACACAGAAGTCTTC.